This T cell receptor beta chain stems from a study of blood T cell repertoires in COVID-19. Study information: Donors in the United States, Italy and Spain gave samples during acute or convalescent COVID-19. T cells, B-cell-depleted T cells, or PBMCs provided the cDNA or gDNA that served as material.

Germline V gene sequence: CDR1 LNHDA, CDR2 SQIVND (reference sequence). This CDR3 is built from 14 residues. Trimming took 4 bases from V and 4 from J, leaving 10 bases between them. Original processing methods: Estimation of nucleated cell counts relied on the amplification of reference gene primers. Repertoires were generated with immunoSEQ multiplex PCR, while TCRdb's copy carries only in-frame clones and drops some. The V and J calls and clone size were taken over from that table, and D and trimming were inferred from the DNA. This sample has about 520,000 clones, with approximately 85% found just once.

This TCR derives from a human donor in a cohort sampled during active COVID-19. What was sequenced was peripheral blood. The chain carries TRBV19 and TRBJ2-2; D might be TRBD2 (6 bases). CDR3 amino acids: CASSRSGSTGELFF. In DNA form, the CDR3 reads TGTGCCAGTAGTAGAAGCGGGTCCACCGGGGAGCTGTTTTTT.